Listed below are T cell receptor beta chains from one sample, sequenced in a study of vaccination effects on CD4 cells after COVID-19. Assay: immunoSEQ multiplex PCR; the TCRdb copy retains only in-frame clones and omits some. The sample contains over 30,000 clones, under 70% of which appear only once. No antigens are known for them. Sample: CD4+ T cells from PBMCs cultured with SARS-CoV-2 spike peptides, taken before COVID-19 vaccination. The receptors were sampled from a human donor who received a COVID-19 vaccine. Both conserved end residues are part of each CDR3.

CDR3 protein: CASSLAGRDQPQHF
J gene: TRBJ1-5
V gene: TRBV7-9

CDR3 protein: CASSLFFVQGGGNYGYTF
J gene: TRBJ1-2
V gene: TRBV7-2

CDR3 protein: CASSPLLSRQGAGINQPQHF
J gene: TRBJ1-5
V gene: TRBV19

CDR3 protein: CASSLTIAGGRFNEQFF
J gene: TRBJ2-1
V gene: TRBV6-2/TRBV6-3

CDR3 protein: CASSYTPRTKHGYTF
J gene: TRBJ1-2
V gene: TRBV6-5

CDR3 protein: CASSHANTEAFF
J gene: TRBJ1-1
V gene: TRBV3-1/TRBV3-2

CDR3 protein: CASSAQRSSTDTQYF
J gene: TRBJ2-3
V gene: TRBV6-4

CDR3 protein: CASSQGSGGTEAFF
J gene: TRBJ1-1
V gene: TRBV5-1

CDR3 protein: CASSLSPANSPLHF
J gene: TRBJ1-6
V gene: TRBV7-3

CDR3 protein: CASSMGGGLAKNIQYF
J gene: TRBJ2-4
V gene: TRBV19

CDR3 protein: CASRTGPTDTQYF
J gene: TRBJ2-3
V gene: TRBV12-3/TRBV12-4

CDR3 protein: CAWRRGQSGYTF
J gene: TRBJ1-2
V gene: TRBV30

CDR3 protein: CARSAAVQERGYTF
J gene: TRBJ1-2
V gene: TRBV7-5

CDR3 protein: CASSLRRDSPGSPLHF
J gene: TRBJ1-6
V gene: TRBV19

CDR3 protein: CARSLTGTGGTEAFF
J gene: TRBJ1-1
V gene: TRBV5-3

CDR3 protein: CASSLGGGMGEKLFF
J gene: TRBJ1-4
V gene: TRBV7-2

CDR3 protein: CASSLDRGGYTEAFF
J gene: TRBJ1-1
V gene: TRBV5-4

CDR3 protein: CASSLVGPQETQYF
J gene: TRBJ2-5
V gene: TRBV5-1

CDR3 protein: CASSLSGMLNTEAFF
J gene: TRBJ1-1
V gene: TRBV5-1

CDR3 protein: CRALSPYEQYF
J gene: TRBJ2-7
V gene: TRBV20-1

CDR3 protein: CASSAAGVNTEAFF
J gene: TRBJ1-1
V gene: TRBV7-2

CDR3 protein: CASSLAASGYYEQYF
J gene: TRBJ2-7
V gene: TRBV7-2

CDR3 protein: CASSLVPRDLLTGELFF
J gene: TRBJ2-2
V gene: TRBV5-1

CDR3 protein: CASSPHGTSGRDTQYF
J gene: TRBJ2-3
V gene: TRBV19

CDR3 protein: CASSSGLAGDNEQFF
J gene: TRBJ2-1
V gene: TRBV5-1

CDR3 protein: CASSLTDYGYTF
J gene: TRBJ1-2
V gene: TRBV28

CDR3 protein: CASSQEVVQETQYF
J gene: TRBJ2-5
V gene: TRBV3-1/TRBV3-2

CDR3 protein: CASSQAGYNEQFF
J gene: TRBJ2-1
V gene: TRBV4-2

CDR3 protein: CASSFWQGGTGANVLTF
J gene: TRBJ2-6
V gene: TRBV28

CDR3 protein: CASGVSTDTQYF
J gene: TRBJ2-3
V gene: TRBV2

CDR3 protein: CASSPRGAYEQYF
J gene: TRBJ2-7
V gene: TRBV3-1/TRBV3-2

CDR3 protein: CASSLDPNTGELFF
J gene: TRBJ2-2
V gene: TRBV3-1/TRBV3-2

CDR3 protein: CASSEYRVNTEAFF
J gene: TRBJ1-1
V gene: TRBV2